This entry concerns a single TCR beta chain. The CDR3 contains 17 residues. The V and J ends lost 4 bases and 5 bases, in that order; junction bases with no gene match: 9. Germline values: CDR1 SGHRS, CDR2 YFSETQ. Repertoires were generated with immunoSEQ multiplex PCR, while TCRdb's copy carries only in-frame clones and drops some. The sample records about 150,000 clones, approximately 86% being singletons. This specimen belongs to a study of blood T cell repertoires in COVID-19. The TCR sequence derives from a woman aged 50 to 65 with acute or convalescent COVID-19. The chain joins TRBV5-1 to TRBJ2-1, with 13 bases that match TRBD2. Sequenced: peripheral blood. The CDR3 region is CASSAYPGLAGNNEQFF. DNA for the CDR3: TGCGCCAGCAGCGCTTATCCGGGACTAGCGGGGAACAATGAGCAGTTCTTC.